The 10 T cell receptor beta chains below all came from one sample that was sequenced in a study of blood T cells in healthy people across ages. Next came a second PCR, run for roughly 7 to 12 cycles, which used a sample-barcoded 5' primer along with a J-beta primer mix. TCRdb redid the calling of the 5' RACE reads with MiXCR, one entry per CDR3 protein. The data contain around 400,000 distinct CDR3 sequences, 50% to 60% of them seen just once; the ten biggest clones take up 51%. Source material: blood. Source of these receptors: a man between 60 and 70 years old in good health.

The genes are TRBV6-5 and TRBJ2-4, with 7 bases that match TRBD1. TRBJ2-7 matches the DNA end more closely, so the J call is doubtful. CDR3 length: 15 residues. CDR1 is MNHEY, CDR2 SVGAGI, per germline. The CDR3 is CASRNRDSPTYEQYF. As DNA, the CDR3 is TGTGCCAGCAGAAATCGGGACAGCCCTACCTACGAGCAGTACTTC.

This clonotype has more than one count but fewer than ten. For the CDR3, the DNA is TGTGCCAGGGGAACAGGGATCACAGATACGCAGTATTTT. It yields the protein CARGTGITDTQYF. The chain links TRBV21-1 to TRBJ2-3; the tabulated D call, TRBD1, remains unverified against the DNA. TRBV21-1 is marked as a pseudogene. The CDR3 sequence is 13 residues long.

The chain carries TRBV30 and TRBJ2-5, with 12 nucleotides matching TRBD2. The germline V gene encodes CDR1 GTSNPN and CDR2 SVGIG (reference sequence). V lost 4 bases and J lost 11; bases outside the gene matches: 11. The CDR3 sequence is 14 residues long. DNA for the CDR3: TGTGCCTGGACCCTAGCGGGAGGGCCGCATGAGCAGTACTTC. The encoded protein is CAWTLAGGPHEQYF.

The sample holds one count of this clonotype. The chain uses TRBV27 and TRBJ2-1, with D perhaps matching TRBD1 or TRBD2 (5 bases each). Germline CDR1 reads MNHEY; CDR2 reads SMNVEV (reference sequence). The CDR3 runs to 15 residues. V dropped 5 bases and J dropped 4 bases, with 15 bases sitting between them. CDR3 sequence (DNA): TGTGCCAGCAGTCGTCCGGGGACGCTTTACAATGAGCAGTTCTTC. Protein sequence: CASSRPGTLYNEQFF.

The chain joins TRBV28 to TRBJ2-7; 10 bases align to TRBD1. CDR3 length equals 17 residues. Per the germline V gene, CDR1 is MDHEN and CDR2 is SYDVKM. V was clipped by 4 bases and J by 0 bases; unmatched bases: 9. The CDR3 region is CASSYQGQGGFSYEQYF. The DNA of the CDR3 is TGTGCCAGCAGTTACCAAGGACAGGGGGGATTCTCCTACGAGCAGTACTTC.

CDR3 in amino acids: CASSPGEGLEETQYF. The CDR3 nucleotides are TGTGCCAGCAGCCCGGGGGAGGGGTTGGAAGAGACCCAGTACTTC. The V and J genes are TRBV7-8 and TRBJ2-5; 7 nucleotides align to TRBD2. Germline CDR1 and CDR2: SGHVS and FQNEAQ. The trim removed 5 bases at V and 3 bases at J, leaving 9 bases unmatched. The CDR3 is 15 residues long.

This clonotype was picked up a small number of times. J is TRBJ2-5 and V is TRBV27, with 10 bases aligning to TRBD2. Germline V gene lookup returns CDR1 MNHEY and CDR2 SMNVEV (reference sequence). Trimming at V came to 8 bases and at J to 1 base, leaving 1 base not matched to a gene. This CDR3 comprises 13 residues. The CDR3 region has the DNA TGTGCCAGCGGGACTAGCGCCCAAGAGACCCAGTACTTC. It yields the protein CASGTSAQETQYF.

Written as DNA, the CDR3 is TGCGCCAGCAGCCCGAGCGGGGGGGTTAAAGATACGCAGTATTTT. Protein product: CASSPSGGVKDTQYF. V is TRBV5-1 and J is TRBJ2-3; 10 bases match TRBD2. With V trimmed by 4 bases and J by 5 bases, 7 bases remained unmatched. CDR3 size: 15 residues. Germline V lookup: CDR1 SGHRS, CDR2 YFSETQ.

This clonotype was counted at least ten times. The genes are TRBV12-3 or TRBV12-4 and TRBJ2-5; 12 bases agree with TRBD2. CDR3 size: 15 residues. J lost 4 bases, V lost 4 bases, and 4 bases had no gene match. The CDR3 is CASSSPGLAGETQYF. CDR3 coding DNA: TGTGCCAGCAGTTCACCGGGACTAGCGGGAGAGACCCAGTACTTC.

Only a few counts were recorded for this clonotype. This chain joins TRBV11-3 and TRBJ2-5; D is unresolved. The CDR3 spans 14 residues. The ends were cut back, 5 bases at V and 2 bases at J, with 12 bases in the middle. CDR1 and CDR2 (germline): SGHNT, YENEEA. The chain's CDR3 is CASSPMHGQETQYF. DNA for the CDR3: TGTGCCAGCAGCCCTATGCATGGGCAAGAGACCCAGTACTTC.